Listed below are T cell receptor beta chains from one sample, sequenced in a study of shared clonotypes between healthy human individuals. Method: immunoSEQ multiplex PCR; TCRdb's copy keeps in-frame clones and lacks some. The repertoire holds approximately 2,000,000 clones, with 85% to 95% as singletons. Sequencing was done on a sample of naive CD4+ T cells from PBMCs. The source is a man between 18 and 29 years old in good health. Some clones in this sample may be carry-over from other donors' samples. Both conserved end residues are trimmed from each CDR3. The D gene is left open where the match is weak.

v_call | d_call | cdr3_aa
TRBV19 | - | ASSSPVRYSEAF
TRBV9 | TRBD2 | ASSVEASGGQETQY
TRBV19 | TRBD1 | ASRANRGLPEKLF
TRBV11-1 | TRBD1 | ASSSGQPDEKLF
TRBV6-6 | - | ASSYSTAANSPLH
TRBV30 | - | AWSVMGLGTYNQPQH
TRBV21-1 | - | ASSRRPGTSGRPTTDTQY
TRBV5-1 | - | ASSVLPGGTGELF
TRBV9 | TRBD2 | ASSVSSGLAAYNEQF
TRBV7-3 | - | ASSFRAGAGPYEQY
TRBV27 | - | ASSLRAGSSSGANVLT
TRBV7-2 | - | ASSWSGQETQY
TRBV27 | TRBD1 | ASSFRGPQETQY
TRBV5-1 | TRBD2 | ASSLTLAGGVADTQY
TRBV2 | - | ASSESRIYEQY
TRBV28 | TRBD1 | ASRSATGGLTEAF
TRBV6-1 | - | ASRQGGATEAF
TRBV5-1 | - | ASSLLATLGNTEAF
TRBV7-3 | TRBD2 | ASSLISGIGETQY
TRBV7-2 | TRBD1 | ASSPRTGSDTIY
TRBV5-1 | TRBD1 | ASSLDINRGHNYGYT
TRBV9 | TRBD1 | ASSPGGTGYNEQF
TRBV10-3 | - | AINQGVGTEAF
TRBV11-2 | - | ATSRGTNEKLF
TRBV28 | - | ASVIGTEAF
TRBV4-1 | - | ASSQSGPDTQY
TRBV28 | - | ASSLRVGTSNQPQH
TRBV7-2 | - | ASSPGPAGATGETQY
TRBV28 | TRBD1 | ASSRTGQNNEQF
TRBV2 | - | ASSAIASNQPQH
TRBV19 | TRBD2 | ASSIASGYTGELF
TRBV25-1 | - | ASSGVYEQY
TRBV10-3 | - | AISESTPLGPPYEQY
TRBV29-1 | - | SVGRDTYEQY
TRBV27 | - | ASSVRPGPYEQY
TRBV5-4 | TRBD2 | ASSLGLAGGPETQY
TRBV29-1 | - | SVEGVVNTEAF
TRBV28 | TRBD1 | ASRSSGTGGNEQF
TRBV2 | - | ASSETADEKLF
TRBV19 | TRBD2 | ASSSQREGRGTQY
TRBV28 | - | ASSPPQVRTEAF
TRBV6-6 | - | ASSYNPQGTYEQY
TRBV6-5 | - | ASSYSIGGNTIY
TRBV7-7 | TRBD2 | ASSSTIAGGQETQY
TRBV4-1 | TRBD1 | ASSQPGTGFLTGELF
TRBV28 | - | ASSLGYNEQF
TRBV5-1 | - | ASSLEGTSGYGYT
TRBV2 | - | ASSWSSTGGSEAF
TRBV9 | - | ASSVFVQANTGELF
TRBV7-9 | - | ASSLGPIMDGYT
TRBV27 | TRBD2 | ASSLGTGTSVLRSRGYTGELF
TRBV6-6 | - | ASSLATNEKLF
TRBV28 | TRBD2 | ASRGVSGRPGSHYNEQF
TRBV6-1 | - | ASSLRGGGYLELF